Following are 30 T cell receptor beta chains from one sample sequenced in a study of graft-versus-host responses after intestinal transplantation. Measured with immunoSEQ multiplex PCR; TCRdb has only the in-frame clones, and not every one. The data show 30,000 to 40,000 clones, around 94% seen once. Their antigens remain unidentified. The source was unstimulated CD4+ T cells sorted from spleen or lymph node cells, collected before transplant. The receptors shown here come from a human donor who was the organ donor for an intestinal transplant.

The chain is built from TRBV5-8 and TRBJ2-3; D call uncertain. The CDR3 runs 15 residues. The V end lost 0 bases, the J end lost 5 bases, and 13 bases lay between the germline ends. The V gene's germline CDR1 is SGHTS and CDR2 YDEGEE. As DNA, the CDR3 is TGTGCCAGCAGCTTGGCCATGGTTATGCGAGATACGCAGTATTTT. Amino acids: CASSLAMVMRDTQYF.

This clone has just one count. This chain uses TRBV6-5 with TRBJ1-5; TRBD1 matches 9 bases. CDR1 MNHEY and CDR2 SVGAGI come from the germline V gene. This CDR3 contains 13 residues. The V gene end was trimmed by 7 bases and the J gene end by 6 bases; junction bases not matched to a gene: 4. CDR3 bases: TGTGCCAGCAACAGGGGGCAGGGTCAGCCCCAGCATTTT. Its protein is CASNRGQGQPQHF.

This clone was observed a single time. This chain links TRBV7-9 with TRBJ2-1; TRBD1 aligns across 10 bases. With 5 bases clipped from V and 6 bases from J, the junction kept 7 bases outside the gene matches. The CDR3 length is 15 residues. Germline CDR1 is SEHNR and CDR2 is FQNEAQ (reference sequence). DNA for the CDR3: TGTGCCAGCAGCCTCGGGACAGGGGTAAGCAATGAGCAGTTCTTC. This gives the protein CASSLGTGVSNEQFF.

The genes are TRBV11-2 and TRBJ2-5; D gene uncertain. V was pared by 2 bases and J by 4 bases, with 11 bases between. The CDR3 is 14 amino acids. Germline lookup yields CDR1 SGHAT and CDR2 FQNNGV. The CDR3 DNA reads TGTGCCAGCAGCTTAATCCCAGCGCCAGAGACCCAGTACTTC. Encoded protein: CASSLIPAPETQYF. Together with reference TRBV11-2 and TRBJ2-5, the CDR3 gives the full variable domain: EAGVAQSPRYKIIEKRQSVAFWCNPISGHATLYWYQQILGQGPKLLIQFQNNGVVDDSQLPKDRFSAERLKGVDSTLKIQPAKLEDSAVYLCASSLIPAPETQYFGPGTRLLVL.

Written as DNA, the CDR3 is TGTGCCAGCGGTAAGGGGGGGGCCCTTTCCTACGAGCAGTACTTC. It is translated as CASGKGGALSYEQYF. This chain joins TRBV7-9 and TRBJ2-7; maybe TRBD2 (7 bases). The CDR3 spans 15 residues. The germline V gene has CDR1 SEHNR and CDR2 FQNEAQ (reference sequence). The V gene lost 8 bases and the J gene lost 1 base, with 18 bases spanning the gap. The full variable domain, completed using reference TRBV7-9 and TRBJ2-7, is DTGVSQNPRHKITKRGQNVTFRCDPISEHNRLYWYRQTLGQGPEFLTYFQNEAQLEKSRLLSDRFSAERPKGSFSTLEIQRTEQGDSAMYLCASGKGGALSYEQYFGPGTRLTVT.

The chain is built from TRBV6-6 and TRBJ1-4, with 7 nucleotides matching TRBD1. The CDR3 has 16 amino acids. Germline V gene sequence: CDR1 MNHNY, CDR2 SVGAGI (reference sequence). Trimming took 2 bases from V and 4 from J; bases not matched to a gene: 7. The CDR3 protein is CASSYTTGAINEKLFF. The CDR3 DNA reads as TGTGCCAGCAGTTACACCACAGGGGCGATTAATGAAAAACTGTTTTTT.

For this clone: One end of the junction varies from germline; a read error may be responsible. V and J are TRBV7-7 and TRBJ1-4; the D is unclear. Germline-derived CDR1 and CDR2 are SSHAT and FNYEAQ (reference sequence). This CDR3 is built from 16 residues. The CDR3 DNA is TGTGCTAGCAGCTTTATAAGAAGGACAACTAATGAAAAACTGTTTTTT. It translates to CASSFIRRTTNEKLFF.

V is TRBV11-2 and J is TRBJ2-2; 8 bases are a match to TRBD2. V gave up 1 base and J gave up 6 bases; unmatched junction bases: 10. From germline, CDR1 is SGHAT and CDR2 FQNNGV. The CDR3 is 17 amino acids. CDR3 sequence (DNA): TGTGCCAGCAGCTTAGCACCCCCAGTCGGGGGGGCCGGGGAGCTGTTTTTT. The encoded protein is CASSLAPPVGGAGELFF.

This clone was seen just once. CDR3 coding DNA: TGTGCCAGCAGCTTAGCGGGGGGACTCGGGGAGCTGTTTTTT. Its translation is CASSLAGGLGELFF. The gene calls are TRBV7-2 and TRBJ2-2; D may be TRBD2 (6 bases). The CDR3 is made up of 14 amino acids. Deletions cut 0 bases from V and 7 bases from J, with 9 bases between. The germline CDR1 and CDR2 sequences are SGHTA and FQGNSA.

This clone occurred once. This chain uses TRBV11-2 with TRBJ1-6, with a tentative D call TRBD1 (6 bases). This CDR3 spans 14 amino acids. Germline lookup yields CDR1 SGHAT and CDR2 FQNNGV. V was clipped by 4 bases and J by 4 bases, with 8 bases between them. The CDR3 is CASSSGTYNSPLHF. The CDR3 DNA sequence: TGTGCCAGCAGCTCCGGGACATATAATTCACCCCTCCACTTT.

The gene calls are TRBV29-1 and TRBJ1-1, with D unresolved. Per germline, CDR1 SQVTM and CDR2 ANQGSEA. Trimming stripped 4 bases from V and 0 bases from J, with 12 bases between. The CDR3 runs to 14 residues. DNA of the CDR3: TGCAGCGTTGTGGGGAGAATGATGAACACTGAAGCTTTCTTT. Encoded protein: CSVVGRMMNTEAFF.

This clone came up once. This chain connects TRBV27 to TRBJ2-2, with TRBD1 identical over 8 bases. The CDR3 is 16 amino acids. With 5 bases clipped from V and 2 bases from J, the junction kept 7 bases outside the gene matches. Germline loops: CDR1 MNHEY, CDR2 SMNVEV (reference sequence). For the CDR3, the DNA is TGTGCCAGCAGTCTGCTCGGGACAGGTAACACCGGGGAGCTGTTTTTT. Translating it yields CASSLLGTGNTGELFF.

V usage is TRBV11-2 and J usage is TRBJ2-7; D is perhaps TRBD1 (6 bases). V was pared by 5 bases and J by 1 base, with 15 bases between. Germline V lookup: CDR1 SGHAT, CDR2 FQNNGV. The length of the CDR3 is 15 residues. CDR3 region: CASSQNRVRSYEQYF. CDR3 bases: TGTGCCAGCAGCCAGAACAGGGTACGATCCTACGAGCAGTACTTC.

The rearrangement links TRBV30 to TRBJ1-1; TRBD1 is a possible D gene (6 bases). CDR3 length equals 14 residues. Germline CDR1 and CDR2: GTSNPN and SVGIG (reference sequence). Trimming pared 4 bases from V and 7 bases from J, leaving 19 bases between. In DNA form, the CDR3 reads TGTGCCTGGACCGTACGGCTGGGGGCGGGTGAAGCTTTCTTT. Translating gives CAWTVRLGAGEAFF.

The chain combines TRBV19 with TRBJ2-5; D unclear. Germline-derived CDR1 and CDR2 are LNHDA and SQIVND (reference sequence). V lost 5 bases and J lost 4, with 11 bases in between. CDR3 length: 13 amino acids. DNA for the CDR3: TGTGCCAGTAGTCTCGACATTATAGAGACCCAGTACTTC. This gives the protein CASSLDIIETQYF.

This chain uses TRBV27 with TRBJ1-4; TRBD1 matches 8 bases. The CDR3 consists of 13 residues. V lost 5 bases, J lost 7 bases, and 3 bases stayed unmatched. The germline V gene has CDR1 MNHEY and CDR2 SMNVEV (reference sequence). The CDR3 DNA follows: TGTGCCAGCAGTATGGACAGGGCTGAAAAACTGTTTTTT. Translated, it gives CASSMDRAEKLFF.

CDR3 sequence reads: CASRQGTAYNSPLHF. The DNA of the CDR3 is TGTGCCAGCAGGCAAGGGACAGCGTATAATTCACCCCTCCACTTT. V gene TRBV11-2 combines with J gene TRBJ1-6; 7 nucleotides match TRBD1. CDR1 is SGHAT and CDR2 is FQNNGV in the germline V gene. V lost 6 bases, J lost 4 bases, and 6 bases stayed unmatched. The CDR3 extends over 15 amino acids.

The CDR3 here is CASSTGLAGVGELFF. The CDR3, as DNA: TGTGCCAGCAGCACGGGACTAGCGGGAGTCGGGGAGCTGTTTTTT. V is TRBV2 and J is TRBJ2-2, with 14 bases aligning to TRBD2. The CDR3 spans 15 residues. Germline V gives CDR1 SNHLY, CDR2 FYNNEI. Germline trimming cut 6 bases from V and 7 bases from J; bases unmatched to any gene: 4.

CDR3 bases: TGCAGCGTTGATAGCGGGGGGGCCGAGCAGTACTTC. It translates to CSVDSGGAEQYF. This chain uses TRBV29-1 with TRBJ2-7; TRBD2 agrees at 11 bases. Trimming at V came to 3 bases and at J to 6 bases, leaving 1 base not matched to a gene. CDR3 length: 12 amino acids. In germline, CDR1 is SQVTM, CDR2 ANQGSEA.

The rearrangement links TRBV27 to TRBJ2-5; 8 positions agree with TRBD1. V shed 0 bases, J shed 5 bases, and the junction held 5 bases outside the gene matches. The V gene's germline CDR1 is MNHEY and CDR2 SMNVEV (reference sequence). The CDR3 extends over 15 amino acids. The CDR3 DNA follows: TGTGCCAGCAGTTTATCTAGACAGGGGAGGGAGACCCAGTACTTC. Its protein product is CASSLSRQGRETQYF.

The rearrangement uses TRBV5-1 and TRBJ1-1, with D tentatively TRBD1 (6 bases). Trimming took off 0 bases at V and 11 bases at J, with 11 bases between the two ends. Germline assignment: CDR1 SGHRS and CDR2 YFSETQ. The CDR3 has 12 residues. CDR3 nucleotide sequence: TGCGCCAGCAGCTTGGAGGGGGAGTGGGCTTTCTTT. It is translated as CASSLEGEWAFF.

This clone was observed a single time. The chain recombines TRBV7-2 with TRBJ1-5; 7 bases map to TRBD1. Germline CDR1 is SGHTA and CDR2 is FQGNSA. The CDR3 is made up of 13 amino acids. With V trimmed by 5 bases and J by 6 bases, 4 bases remained unmatched. Written as DNA, the CDR3 is TGTGCCAGCAGCCGCGACAGGGCTCAGCCCCAGCATTTT. This encodes CASSRDRAQPQHF.

The rearrangement uses TRBV19 and TRBJ1-2, with 9 bases matching TRBD1. The germline V gene has CDR1 LNHDA and CDR2 SQIVND (reference sequence). V trimming: 9 bases; J trimming: 5 bases; junction bases outside the gene matches: 4. The CDR3 has 12 residues. The CDR3 reads CASTGTGYGYTF. CDR3 nucleotides: TGTGCCAGCACCGGGACAGGGTATGGCTACACCTTC.

V usage is TRBV5-1 and J usage is TRBJ1-5; tentatively, D is TRBD1 (6 bases). V was shortened by 0 bases and J by 8 bases, with 12 bases between the two germline ends. The germline gives CDR1 SGHRS, CDR2 YFSETQ. The CDR3 is 14 amino acids. The CDR3 sequence: CASSLEGVKEPQHF. Here the CDR3 DNA reads TGCGCCAGCAGCTTGGAGGGGGTGAAGGAGCCCCAGCATTTT.

The V and J genes are TRBV7-9 and TRBJ1-5, with 8 bases aligning to TRBD1. Per the germline V gene, CDR1 is SEHNR and CDR2 is FQNEAQ (reference sequence). The CDR3 extends over 17 amino acids. Losses at the gene ends were 0 bases for V and 2 bases for J; bases not matched to a gene: 6. DNA for the CDR3: TGTGCCAGCAGCTTAGCGTATGGACAGGGAGGCAATCAGCCCCAGCATTTT. It codes for CASSLAYGQGGNQPQHF. Supplemented by reference TRBV7-9 and TRBJ1-5, the full variable domain reads DTGVSQNPRHKITKRGQNVTFRCDPISEHNRLYWYRQTLGQGPEFLTYFQNEAQLEKSRLLSDRFSAERPKGSFSTLEIQRTEQGDSAMYLCASSLAYGQGGNQPQHFGDGTRLSIL.

The chain links TRBV5-1 to TRBJ1-6; a possible D gene is TRBD1 (6 bases). Germline assignment: CDR1 SGHRS and CDR2 YFSETQ. Between the trimmed V and J ends, which lost 3 bases and 4 bases, there was a span of 8 bases. The CDR3 has 14 residues. The CDR3 reads CASSSDSYNSPLHF. For the CDR3, the DNA is TGCGCCAGCAGCTCGGACAGTTATAATTCACCCCTCCACTTT.

This chain uses TRBV5-1 with TRBJ2-7; D uncertain. Germline loops: CDR1 SGHRS, CDR2 YFSETQ. The CDR3 length is 13 residues. Deletions cut 3 bases from V and 3 bases from J, with 10 bases between. The CDR3 protein is CASSSTGNYEQYF. In DNA, the CDR3 is TGCGCCAGCAGCTCGACCGGTAACTACGAGCAGTACTTC.

The CDR3 here is CASSIRDLRDNEQFF. In DNA form, the CDR3 reads TGTGCCAGTAGTATCCGCGACTTAAGGGACAATGAGCAGTTCTTC. The V and J genes are TRBV19 and TRBJ2-1; D ambiguous. Deletions cut 3 bases from V and 5 bases from J, with 14 bases between. The CDR3 totals 15 residues. CDR1 LNHDA and CDR2 SQIVND come from the germline V gene (reference sequence).

The chain has TRBV7-2 and TRBJ2-5, with D unresolved. V lost 2 bases, J lost 0 bases, and 10 bases lay in between. CDR3 length: 15 residues. The germline V gene has CDR1 SGHTA and CDR2 FQGNSA. CDR3 in amino acids: CASSLMDGYQETQYF. CDR3 in DNA: TGTGCCAGCAGCTTAATGGACGGCTACCAAGAGACCCAGTACTTC. The full variable domain, its missing parts supplied by reference TRBV7-2 and TRBJ2-5, is GAGVSQSPSNKVTEKGKDVELRCDPISGHTALYWYRQSLGQGLEFLIYFQGNSAPDKSGLPSDRFSAERTGGSVSTLTIQRTQQEDSAVYLCASSLMDGYQETQYFGPGTRLLVL.

This sequence joins TRBV13 and TRBJ2-3, with 13 bases fitting TRBD2. The CDR3 is 15 residues long. The V gene's germline CDR1 is PRHDT and CDR2 FYEKMQ (reference sequence). V dropped 5 bases and J dropped 11; count of bases not matched to a gene: 10. The CDR3 DNA reads as TGTGCCAGCAGCCTACTAGCGGGGGGGCCTTCTAGGCAGTATTTT. Encoded protein: CASSLLAGGPSRQYF.